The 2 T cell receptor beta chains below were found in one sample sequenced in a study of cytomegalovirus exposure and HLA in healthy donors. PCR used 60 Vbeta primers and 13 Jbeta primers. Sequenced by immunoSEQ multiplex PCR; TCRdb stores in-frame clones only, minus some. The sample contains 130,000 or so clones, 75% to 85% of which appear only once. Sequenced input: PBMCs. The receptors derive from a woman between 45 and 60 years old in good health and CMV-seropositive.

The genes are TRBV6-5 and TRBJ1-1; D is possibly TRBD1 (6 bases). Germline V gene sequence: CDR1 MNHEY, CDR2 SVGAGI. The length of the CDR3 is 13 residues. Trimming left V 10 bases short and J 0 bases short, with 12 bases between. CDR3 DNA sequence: TGTGCCACCCGAGGACAGCTGAACACTGAAGCTTTCTTT. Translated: CATRGQLNTEAFF.

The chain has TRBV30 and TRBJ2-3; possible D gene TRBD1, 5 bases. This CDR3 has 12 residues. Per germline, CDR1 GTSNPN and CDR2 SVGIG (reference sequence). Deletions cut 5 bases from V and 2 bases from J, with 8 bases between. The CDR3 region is CAWGANTDTQYF. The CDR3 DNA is TGTGCCTGGGGGGCTAACACAGATACGCAGTATTTT.